This T cell receptor beta chain was captured by sequencing in a study of blood T cell repertoires in COVID-19. Overall study context: Samples representing acute and convalescent COVID-19 were sourced from the United States, Italy and Spain. In each case, the material was cDNA or gDNA derived from T cells, B-cell-depleted T cells, or PBMCs.

How the authors handled the data: The authors estimated nucleated cell counts from reference gene primer amplification. Generated by immunoSEQ multiplex PCR, the TCRdb table keeps only in-frame clones and is missing some. The V and J calls and the clone size are those of that table, but D and trimming were determined from the DNA. This table holds 200,000 to 250,000 clones, roughly 85% found once. This clonotype was obtained from a woman aged 18-29 years with acute or convalescent COVID-19. Material for sequencing was peripheral blood.

The CDR3 DNA reads TGTGCCAGCAGCTTAGGACAGGGCGGTGGCTACACCTTC. Protein sequence: CASSLGQGGGYTF. The chain uses TRBV11-2 and TRBJ1-2; 7 bases are a match to TRBD1. Germline V lookup: CDR1 SGHAT, CDR2 FQNNGV. This CDR3 is built from 13 residues. The J segment lost 7 bases and the V segment lost 1 base, leaving 3 bases of the junction unmatched.